A selection of T cell receptor beta chains follows, all from one sample in a study of OX40 agonist ivuxolimab in advanced cancers. The protocol was immunoSEQ multiplex PCR, while the TCRdb copy is restricted to in-frame clones and leaves out a portion. The sample has 65,000 to 100,000 clones; over 75% are singletons. The sequenced sample was CD4+ or CD8+ T cells sorted from blood, obtained in a trial of the OX40 agonist ivuxolimab. The receptors stem from an adult with an advanced solid tumor such as melanoma, head and neck, liver or kidney cancer. Both conserved end residues are part of each CDR3. The D gene is left open where the match is weak. The listing skips clone size in some rows; elsewhere it reads once, few, many or a size class.

j_call d_call v_call clone_size cdr3_aa cdr3_nt
TRBJ2-5 . TRBV2 . CASSEETQYF TGTGCCAGCAGTGAAGAGACCCAGTACTTC
TRBJ2-1 TRBD2 TRBV27 . CATSSGTSGNNEQFF TGTGCCACCTCATCCGGGACTAGCGGTAACAATGAGCAGTTCTTC
TRBJ1-5 . TRBV10-2 . CASSAGVAQPQHF TGCGCCAGCAGTGCCGGGGTGGCGCAGCCCCAGCATTTT
TRBJ2-3 . TRBV19 . CASSLGSTDTQYF TGTGCCAGTAGTCTGGGGTCCACAGATACGCAGTATTTT
TRBJ2-5 TRBD2 TRBV11-2 . CATSGTSGGGETQYF TGTGCCACCTCCGGGACTAGCGGGGGAGGGGAGACCCAGTACTTC
TRBJ2-7 . TRBV14 . CASSQDISPGYSYEQYF TGTGCCAGCAGCCAAGATATCTCCCCAGGTTACTCCTACGAGCAGTACTTC
TRBJ1-1 . TRBV6-5 . CASREETTEAFF TGTGCCAGCAGGGAAGAAACCACTGAAGCTTTCTTT
TRBJ2-1 . TRBV6-6 few CASSPYNEQFF TGTGCCAGCAGCCCATACAATGAGCAGTTCTTC
TRBJ2-3 . TRBV7-2 . CASSRPFEENTQYF TGTGCCAGCAGCCGGCCTTTTGAAGAGAATACGCAGTATTTT
TRBJ2-7 TRBD1 TRBV29-1 . CSVRTGGDYEQYF TGCAGCGTTCGGACAGGGGGCGATTACGAGCAGTACTTC
TRBJ2-1 . TRBV4-2 . CASSLRGQPNEQFF TGTGCCAGCAGCCTCCGGGGCCAGCCAAATGAGCAGTTCTTC
TRBJ1-2 . TRBV19 . CASSKQVREAAGYTF TGTGCCAGTAGTAAGCAGGTCAGGGAAGCTGCCGGCTACACCTTC
TRBJ2-7 TRBD1 TRBV27 . CASRRTPGQVYYEQYF TGTGCCAGCAGACGGACTCCGGGACAGGTCTACTACGAGCAGTACTTC
TRBJ2-1 . TRBV7-6 . CASSLEISYNEQFF TGTGCCAGCAGCTTAGAGATCTCCTACAATGAGCAGTTCTTC
TRBJ1-4 TRBD1 TRBV5-4 few CASSPGQGPEKLFF TGTGCCAGCAGCCCGGGACAGGGGCCCGAAAAACTGTTTTTT
TRBJ2-7 . TRBV19 . CASSIGSGGPYEQYF TGTGCCAGTAGTATAGGTTCCGGGGGTCCCTACGAGCAGTACTTC
TRBJ1-4 TRBD1 TRBV6-6 . CASSRTGEAEKLFF TGTGCCAGCAGTAGGACAGGGGAGGCCGAAAAACTGTTTTTT
TRBJ2-7 . TRBV28 . CASSPPAGNPYEQYF TGTGCCAGCAGTCCTCCCGCAGGGAACCCCTACGAGCAGTACTTC
TRBJ2-1 TRBD2 TRBV5-4 . CASSLRLAGVYEQFF TGTGCCAGCAGCTTGAGACTAGCGGGAGTCTATGAGCAGTTCTTC
TRBJ2-3 . TRBV7-3 . CASSPQKWTDTQYF TGTGCCAGCAGCCCCCAGAAGTGGACAGATACGCAGTATTTT
TRBJ1-6 TRBD1 TRBV28 . CASSSYPGQGNSPLHF TGTGCCAGCAGTTCATACCCGGGACAGGGTAATTCACCCCTCCACTTT
TRBJ2-1 TRBD1 TRBV10-1 once CASGTGNAEQFF TGCGCCAGCGGGACAGGGAACGCTGAGCAGTTCTTC
TRBJ2-6 . TRBV30 . CASSRGSGANVLTF TGTGCCAGCAGCAGGGGATCTGGGGCCAACGTCCTGACTTTC
TRBJ2-1 . TRBV7-8 . CASSLRGNTGSYNEQFF TGTGCCAGCAGCTTAAGGGGAAACACCGGCTCCTACAATGAGCAGTTCTTC
TRBJ2-5 . TRBV1 few CTSSQGPHDCGETQYF TGCACCAGCAGCCAAGGCCCTCACGATTGCGGGGAGACCCAGTACTTC
TRBJ2-1 TRBD2 TRBV13 . CASSLVGGRDYNEQFF TGTGCCAGCAGCTTAGTAGGCGGGAGGGATTACAATGAGCAGTTCTTC
TRBJ1-1 . TRBV28 few CASSLSTGWATSEAFF TGTGCCAGCAGTTTATCTACGGGATGGGCAACTTCTGAAGCTTTCTTT
TRBJ2-5 . TRBV5-1 . CASSLVPNQETQYF TGCGCCAGCAGCTTGGTTCCAAACCAAGAGACCCAGTACTTC
TRBJ2-3 TRBD2 TRBV7-2 . CASSLGLAGLTTQYF TGTGCCAGCAGCTTAGGGCTAGCGGGACTTACTACGCAGTATTTT
TRBJ2-5 . TRBV6-5 . CASIYRAWGQETQYF TGTGCCAGCATCTACAGGGCTTGGGGGCAAGAGACCCAGTACTTC
TRBJ2-2 . TRBV9 . CASSVLANTGELFF TGTGCCAGCAGCGTATTAGCGAACACCGGGGAGCTGTTTTTT
TRBJ2-7 . TRBV19 medium-sized CASSIGILSYEQYF TGTGCCAGTAGTATCGGAATCCTCAGCTACGAGCAGTACTTC
TRBJ2-7 TRBD2 TRBV19 once CASSLGRGLSVYEQYF TGTGCCAGTAGTCTTGGGAGGGGACTGTCAGTCTACGAGCAGTACTTC
TRBJ1-5 . TRBV5-5 . CASSLNNQPQHF TGTGCCAGCAGCTTAAACAATCAGCCCCAGCATTTT
TRBJ2-3 . TRBV19 . CPGTLTISDTQYF TGTCCCGGGACTCTTACGATTTCAGATACGCAGTATTTT
TRBJ1-5 . TRBV19 . CAGSIAYGGQPQHF TGTGCCGGTAGTATAGCGTACGGGGGGCAGCCCCAGCATTTT
TRBJ1-4 TRBD1 TRBV6-1 . CASSLRTGVNEKLFF TGTGCCAGCAGCCTCCGAACAGGGGTAAATGAAAAACTGTTTTTT
TRBJ2-3 . TRBV27 once CASSLSTSSTDTQYF TGTGCCAGCAGTTTATCGACTTCTAGCACAGATACGCAGTATTTT
TRBJ2-7 . TRBV14 . CASSVAGGYEQYF TGTGCCAGCAGCGTCGCGGGCGGCTACGAGCAGTACTTC
TRBJ1-2 . TRBV15 once CATSARGGSDGYTF TGTGCCACCAGCGCCCGAGGGGGGAGCGATGGCTACACCTTC
TRBJ2-2 . TRBV5-1 . CASRLTATGELFF TGCGCCAGCCGATTGACAGCCACCGGGGAGCTGTTTTTT
TRBJ2-7 TRBD2 TRBV7-2 . CASSLAAGGAYEQYF TGTGCCAGCAGCTTAGCAGCGGGAGGAGCCTACGAGCAGTACTTC
TRBJ2-7 . TRBV11-2 . CASSLEGEQYF TGTGCCAGCAGCTTAGAGGGCGAGCAGTACTTC
TRBJ2-7 TRBD1 TRBV4-1 many CASSPGQNSYEQYF TGCGCCAGCAGCCCGGGACAGAACTCCTACGAGCAGTACTTC
TRBJ1-4 . TRBV11-3 . CASSSSPDLNEKLFF TGTGCCAGCAGCTCGTCCCCGGACCTTAATGAAAAACTGTTTTTT
TRBJ2-2 . TRBV21-1 . CASSKAGVVRTGELFF TGTGCCAGCAGCAAAGCAGGGGTAGTGCGGACCGGGGAGCTGTTTTTT
TRBJ1-4 TRBD1 TRBV9 . CASSALDRGNEKLFF TGTGCCAGCAGCGCCCTCGACAGGGGCAATGAAAAACTGTTTTTT
TRBJ2-7 TRBD2 TRBV5-5 . CASSLTWREEDEQYF TGTGCCAGCAGCTTAACTTGGCGGGAGGAGGACGAGCAGTACTTC